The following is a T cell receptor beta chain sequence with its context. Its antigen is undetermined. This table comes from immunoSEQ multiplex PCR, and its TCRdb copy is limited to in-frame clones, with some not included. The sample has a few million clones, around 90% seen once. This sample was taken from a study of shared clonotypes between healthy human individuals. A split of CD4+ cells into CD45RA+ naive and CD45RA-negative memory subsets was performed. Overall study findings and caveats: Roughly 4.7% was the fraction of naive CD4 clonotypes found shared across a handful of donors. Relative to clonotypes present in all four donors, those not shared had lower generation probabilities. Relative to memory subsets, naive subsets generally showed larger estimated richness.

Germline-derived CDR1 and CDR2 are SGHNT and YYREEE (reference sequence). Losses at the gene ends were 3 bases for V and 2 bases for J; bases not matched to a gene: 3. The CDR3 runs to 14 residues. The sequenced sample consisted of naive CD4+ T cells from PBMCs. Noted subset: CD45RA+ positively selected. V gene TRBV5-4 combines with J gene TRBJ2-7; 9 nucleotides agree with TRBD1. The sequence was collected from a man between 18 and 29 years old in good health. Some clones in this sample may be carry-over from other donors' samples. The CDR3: CASSSNRGPYEQYF. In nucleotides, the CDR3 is TGTGCCAGCAGCTCAAACAGGGGGCCCTACGAGCAGTACTTC.